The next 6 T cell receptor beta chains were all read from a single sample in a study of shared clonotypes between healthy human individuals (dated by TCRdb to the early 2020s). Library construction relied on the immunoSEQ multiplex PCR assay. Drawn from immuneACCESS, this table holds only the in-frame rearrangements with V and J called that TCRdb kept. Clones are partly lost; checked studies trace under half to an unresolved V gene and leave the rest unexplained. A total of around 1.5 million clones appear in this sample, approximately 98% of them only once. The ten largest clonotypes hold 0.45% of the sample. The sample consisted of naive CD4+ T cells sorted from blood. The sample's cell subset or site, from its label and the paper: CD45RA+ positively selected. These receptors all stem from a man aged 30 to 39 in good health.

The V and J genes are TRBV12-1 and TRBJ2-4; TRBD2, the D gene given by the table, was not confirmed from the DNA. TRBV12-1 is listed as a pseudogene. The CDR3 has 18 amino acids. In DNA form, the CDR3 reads TGTGCCAGCAGCTTTATCCTAGCGGGAGCCCCGGCCAAAAACATTCAGTACTTC. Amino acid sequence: CASSFILAGAPAKNIQYF.

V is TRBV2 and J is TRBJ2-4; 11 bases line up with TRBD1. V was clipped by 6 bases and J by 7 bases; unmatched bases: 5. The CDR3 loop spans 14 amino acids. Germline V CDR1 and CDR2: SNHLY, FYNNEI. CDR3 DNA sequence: TGTGCCAGCAGCTTCGGGACAGGGGGGAACATTCAGTACTTC. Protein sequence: CASSFGTGGNIQYF.

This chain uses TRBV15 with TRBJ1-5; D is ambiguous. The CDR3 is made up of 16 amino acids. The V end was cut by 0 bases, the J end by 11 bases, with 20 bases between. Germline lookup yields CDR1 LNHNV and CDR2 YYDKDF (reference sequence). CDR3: CATSRDSGPGRLTQHF. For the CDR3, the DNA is TGTGCCACCAGCAGAGATTCGGGTCCCGGAAGGTTAACCCAGCATTTT.

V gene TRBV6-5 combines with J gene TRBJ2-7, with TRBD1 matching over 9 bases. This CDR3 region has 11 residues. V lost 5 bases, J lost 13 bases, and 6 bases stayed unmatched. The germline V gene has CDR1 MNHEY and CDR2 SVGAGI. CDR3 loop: CASSLRDRVYF. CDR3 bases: TGTGCCAGCAGTCTCCGGGACAGGGTTTACTTC.

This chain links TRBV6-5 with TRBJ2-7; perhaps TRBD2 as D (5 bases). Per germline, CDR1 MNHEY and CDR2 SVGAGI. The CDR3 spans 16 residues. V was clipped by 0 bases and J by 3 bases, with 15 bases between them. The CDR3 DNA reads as TGTGCCAGCAGTTACTCCCCGGACTGGTCGTTCTACGAGCAGTACTTC. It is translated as CASSYSPDWSFYEQYF.

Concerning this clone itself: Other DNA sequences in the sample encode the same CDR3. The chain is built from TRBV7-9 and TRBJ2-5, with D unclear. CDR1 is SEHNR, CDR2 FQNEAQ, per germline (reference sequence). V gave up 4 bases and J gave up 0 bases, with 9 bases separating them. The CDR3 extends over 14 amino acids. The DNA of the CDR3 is TGTGCCAGCAGCTCCCAGCGTTACCAAGAGACCCAGTACTTC. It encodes CASSSQRYQETQYF. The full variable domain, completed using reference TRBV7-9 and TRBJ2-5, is DTGVSQNPRHKITKRGQNVTFRCDPISEHNRLYWYRQTLGQGPEFLTYFQNEAQLEKSRLLSDRFSAERPKGSFSTLEIQRTEQGDSAMYLCASSSQRYQETQYFGPGTRLLVL.